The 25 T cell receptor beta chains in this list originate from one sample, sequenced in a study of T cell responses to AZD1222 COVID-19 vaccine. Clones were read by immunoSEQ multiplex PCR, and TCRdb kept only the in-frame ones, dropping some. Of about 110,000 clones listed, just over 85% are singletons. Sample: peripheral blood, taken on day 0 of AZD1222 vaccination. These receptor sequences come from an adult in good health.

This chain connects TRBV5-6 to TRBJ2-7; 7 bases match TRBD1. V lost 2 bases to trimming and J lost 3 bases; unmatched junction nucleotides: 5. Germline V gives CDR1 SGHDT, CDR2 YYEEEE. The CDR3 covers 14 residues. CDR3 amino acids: CASSFGDSYYEQYF. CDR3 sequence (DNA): TGTGCCAGCAGCTTTGGGGACAGTTACTACGAGCAGTACTTC.

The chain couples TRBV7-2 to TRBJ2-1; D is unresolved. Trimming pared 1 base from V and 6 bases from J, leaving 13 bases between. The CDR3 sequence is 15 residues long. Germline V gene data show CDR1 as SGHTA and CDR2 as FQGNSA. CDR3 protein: CASSLGIAITNEQFF. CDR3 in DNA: TGTGCCAGCAGCTTAGGTATAGCCATTACCAATGAGCAGTTCTTC.

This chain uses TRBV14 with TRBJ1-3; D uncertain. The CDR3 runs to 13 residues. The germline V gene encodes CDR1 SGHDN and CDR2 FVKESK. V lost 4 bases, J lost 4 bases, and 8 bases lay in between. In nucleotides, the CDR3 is TGTGCCAGCAGCCTGGACGCCGGAAACACCATATATTTT. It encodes CASSLDAGNTIYF.

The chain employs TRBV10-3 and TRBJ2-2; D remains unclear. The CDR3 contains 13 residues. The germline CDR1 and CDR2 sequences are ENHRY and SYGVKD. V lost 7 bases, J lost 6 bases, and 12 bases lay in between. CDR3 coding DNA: TGTGCCATCACCAAAAGTGATGCCGGGGAGCTGTTTTTT. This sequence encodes CAITKSDAGELFF.

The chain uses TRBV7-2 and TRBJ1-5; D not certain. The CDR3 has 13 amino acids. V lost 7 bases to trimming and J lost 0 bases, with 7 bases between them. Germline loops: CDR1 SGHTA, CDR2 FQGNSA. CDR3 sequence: CASNENSNQPQHF. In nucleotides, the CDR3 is TGTGCCAGCAACGAAAATAGCAATCAGCCCCAGCATTTT.

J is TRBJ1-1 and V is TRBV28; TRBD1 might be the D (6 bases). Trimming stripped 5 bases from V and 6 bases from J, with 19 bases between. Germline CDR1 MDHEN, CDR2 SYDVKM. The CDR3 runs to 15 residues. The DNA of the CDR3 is TGTGCCAGCAGTAAACCGGGACAAGGGCTCCCTGAAGCTTTCTTT. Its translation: CASSKPGQGLPEAFF. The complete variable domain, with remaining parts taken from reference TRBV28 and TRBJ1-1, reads DVKVTQSSRYLVKRTGEKVFLECVQDMDHENMFWYRQDPGLGLRLIYFSYDVKMKEKGDIPEGYSVSREKKERFSLILESASTNQTSMYLCASSKPGQGLPEAFFGQGTRLTVV.

CDR3 nucleotides: TGTGCCAGCAGCTTGGTGGGTGGGGACTATGGCTACACCTTC. Translating gives CASSLVGGDYGYTF. This chain uses TRBV5-4 with TRBJ1-2; D is unresolved. V lost 0 bases and J 3 bases, leaving 9 bases between the germline ends. This CDR3 has 14 residues. The V gene's germline CDR1 is SGHNT and CDR2 YYREEE (reference sequence).

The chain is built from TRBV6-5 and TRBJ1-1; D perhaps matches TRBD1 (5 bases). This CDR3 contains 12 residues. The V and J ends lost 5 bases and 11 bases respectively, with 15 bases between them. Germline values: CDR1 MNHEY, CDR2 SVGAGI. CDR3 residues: CASSRDSLEAFF. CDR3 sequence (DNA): TGTGCCAGCAGTAGGGACTCTCTGGAGGCTTTCTTT.

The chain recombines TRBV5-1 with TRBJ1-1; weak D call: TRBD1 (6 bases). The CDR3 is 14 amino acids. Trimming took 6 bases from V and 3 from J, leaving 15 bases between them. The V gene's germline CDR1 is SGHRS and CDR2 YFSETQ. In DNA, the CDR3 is TGCGCCAGCACCCAACAGGGTGGGGACACTGAAGCTTTCTTT. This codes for CASTQQGGDTEAFF.

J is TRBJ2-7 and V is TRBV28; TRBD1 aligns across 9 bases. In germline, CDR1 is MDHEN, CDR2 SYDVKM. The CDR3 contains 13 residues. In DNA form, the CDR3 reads TGTACAAGTTTGGGACAGGGATCCTACGAGCAGTACTTC. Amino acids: CTSLGQGSYEQYF.

The DNA of the CDR3 is TGTGCCAGCCGGGCAGGGGGTAGCACCGGGGAGCTGTTTTTT. Translating it yields CASRAGGSTGELFF. The genes are TRBV7-9 and TRBJ2-2, with 7 bases that match TRBD1. Germline lookup yields CDR1 SEHNR and CDR2 FQNEAQ (reference sequence). The CDR3 loop spans 14 amino acids. The junction had 7 bases not matched to a gene; V was cut back by 8 bases and J by 4 bases.

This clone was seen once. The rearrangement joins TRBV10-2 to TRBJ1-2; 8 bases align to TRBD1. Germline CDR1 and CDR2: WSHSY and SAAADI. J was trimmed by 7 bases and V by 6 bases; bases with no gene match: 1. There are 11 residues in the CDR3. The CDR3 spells CASSGTGGYTF. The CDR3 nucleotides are TGCGCCAGCAGCGGGACAGGTGGCTACACCTTC.

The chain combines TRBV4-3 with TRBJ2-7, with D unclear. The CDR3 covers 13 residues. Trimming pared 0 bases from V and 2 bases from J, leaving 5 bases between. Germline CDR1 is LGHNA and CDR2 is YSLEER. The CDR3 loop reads CASSQDRTYEQYF. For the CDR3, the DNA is TGCGCCAGCAGCCAAGATCGGACCTACGAGCAGTACTTC.

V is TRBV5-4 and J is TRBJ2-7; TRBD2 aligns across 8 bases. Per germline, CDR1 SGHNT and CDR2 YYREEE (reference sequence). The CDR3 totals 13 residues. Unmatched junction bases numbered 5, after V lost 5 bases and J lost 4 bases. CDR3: CASSPGGLYEQYF. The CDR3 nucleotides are TGTGCCAGCAGTCCGGGGGGGCTGTACGAGCAGTACTTC. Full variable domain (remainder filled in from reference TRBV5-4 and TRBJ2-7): ETGVTQSPTHLIKTRGQQVTLRCSSQSGHNTVSWYQQALGQGPQFIFQYYREEENGRGNFPPRFSGLQFPNYSSELNVNALELDDSALYLCASSPGGLYEQYFGPGTRLTVT.

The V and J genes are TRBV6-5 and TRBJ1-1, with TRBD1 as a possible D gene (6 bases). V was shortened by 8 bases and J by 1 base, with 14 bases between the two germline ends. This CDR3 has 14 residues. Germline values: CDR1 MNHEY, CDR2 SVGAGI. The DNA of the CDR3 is TGTGCCAGCCTGCCGGGACACGCGAACACTGAAGCTTTCTTT. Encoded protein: CASLPGHANTEAFF.

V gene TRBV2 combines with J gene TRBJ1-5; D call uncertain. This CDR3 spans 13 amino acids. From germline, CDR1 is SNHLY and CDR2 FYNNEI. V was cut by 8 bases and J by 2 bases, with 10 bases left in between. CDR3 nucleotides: TGTGCCAGCGGACCGATGGGCAATCAGCCCCAGCATTTT. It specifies CASGPMGNQPQHF.

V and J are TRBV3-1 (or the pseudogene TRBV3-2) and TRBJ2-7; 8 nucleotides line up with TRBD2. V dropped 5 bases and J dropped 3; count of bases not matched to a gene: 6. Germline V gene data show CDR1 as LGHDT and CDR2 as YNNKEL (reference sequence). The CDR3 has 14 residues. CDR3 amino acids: CASSSSAGGYEQYF. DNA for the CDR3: TGTGCCAGCAGCTCTTCCGCGGGGGGCTACGAGCAGTACTTC.

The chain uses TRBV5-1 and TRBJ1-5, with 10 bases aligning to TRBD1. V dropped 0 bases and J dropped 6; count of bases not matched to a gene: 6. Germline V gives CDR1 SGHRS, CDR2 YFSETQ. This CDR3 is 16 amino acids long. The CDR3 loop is CASSLDGDRGVQPQHF. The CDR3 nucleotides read TGCGCCAGCAGCTTGGATGGGGACAGGGGAGTTCAGCCCCAGCATTTT.

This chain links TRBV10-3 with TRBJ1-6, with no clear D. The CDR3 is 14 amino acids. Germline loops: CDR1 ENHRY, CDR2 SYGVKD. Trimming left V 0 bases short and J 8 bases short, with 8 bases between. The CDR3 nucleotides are TGTGCCATCAGTGAGTCGGAGGGTGATTCACCCCTCCACTTT. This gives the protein CAISESEGDSPLHF.

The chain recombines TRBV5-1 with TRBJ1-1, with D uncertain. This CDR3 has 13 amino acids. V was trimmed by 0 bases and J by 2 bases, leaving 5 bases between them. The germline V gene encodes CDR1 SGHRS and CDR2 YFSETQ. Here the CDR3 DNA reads TGCGCCAGCAGCTTGGCCATAAACACTGAAGCTTTCTTT. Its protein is CASSLAINTEAFF.

This chain's CDR3 is CASSRVGDRASVYSNQPQHF. The CDR3 nucleotides read TGCGCCAGCAGTCGTGTGGGGGACAGGGCATCGGTATATAGCAATCAGCCCCAGCATTTT. The rearrangement joins TRBV23-1 to TRBJ1-5; 9 bases map to TRBD1. TRBV23-1 is assigned to the ORF class and has an uncertain function. This CDR3 spans 20 amino acids. The J segment lost 0 bases and the V segment lost 4 bases, leaving 16 bases of the junction unmatched.

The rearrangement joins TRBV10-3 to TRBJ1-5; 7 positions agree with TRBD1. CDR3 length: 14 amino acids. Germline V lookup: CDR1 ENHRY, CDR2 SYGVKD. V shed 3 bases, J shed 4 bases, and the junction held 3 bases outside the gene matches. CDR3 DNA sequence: TGTGCCATCAGTGAAGGGGACAGTAATCAGCCCCAGCATTTT. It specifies CAISEGDSNQPQHF.

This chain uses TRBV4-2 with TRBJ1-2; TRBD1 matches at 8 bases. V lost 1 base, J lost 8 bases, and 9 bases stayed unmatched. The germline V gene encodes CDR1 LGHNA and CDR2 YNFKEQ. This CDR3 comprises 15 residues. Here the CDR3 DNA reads TGTGCCAGCAGCCAAGGGTCGACAGGGGAAGAGGGCTACACCTTC. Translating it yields CASSQGSTGEEGYTF.

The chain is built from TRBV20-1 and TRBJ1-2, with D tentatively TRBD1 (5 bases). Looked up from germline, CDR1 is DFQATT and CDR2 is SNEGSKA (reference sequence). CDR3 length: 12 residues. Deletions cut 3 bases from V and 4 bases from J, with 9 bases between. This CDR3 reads CSASGQGYGYTF. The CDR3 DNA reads TGCAGTGCTAGTGGGCAGGGCTATGGCTACACCTTC.

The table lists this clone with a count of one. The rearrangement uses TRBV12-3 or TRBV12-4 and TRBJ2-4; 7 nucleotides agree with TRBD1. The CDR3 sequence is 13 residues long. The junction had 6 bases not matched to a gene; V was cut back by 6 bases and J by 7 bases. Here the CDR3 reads CASSQTGTNIQYF. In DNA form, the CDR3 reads TGTGCCAGCAGCCAGACAGGGACGAACATTCAGTACTTC.